Below, 23 T cell receptor beta chains from the same sample are listed, as sequenced in a study of graft-versus-host responses after intestinal transplantation. Some clones are missing from TCRdb's copy, which holds only in-frame ones; the method was immunoSEQ multiplex PCR. The data contain some 62,000 clones, more than 90% of them singletons. What these receptors recognize is not known. Sequences were derived from unstimulated CD8+ T cells sorted from spleen or lymph node cells, sampled before transplant. These receptors were obtained from a human donor who was the organ donor for an intestinal transplant.

This sequence joins TRBV6-1 and TRBJ2-1; D unresolved. With 7 bases removed from V and 2 bases from J, the gap between germline ends came to 12 bases. Germline assignment: CDR1 MNHNS and CDR2 SASEGT. The CDR3 sequence is 14 residues long. CDR3 in amino acids: CASNPAAPYNEQFF. The CDR3 DNA is TGTGCCAGCAACCCGGCGGCCCCCTACAATGAGCAGTTCTTC.

The rearrangement links TRBV28 to TRBJ2-4, with D unclear. The CDR3 spans 17 residues. Germline assignment: CDR1 MDHEN and CDR2 SYDVKM. Trimming shortened V by 5 bases and J by 0 bases, and 17 bases separated the two germline ends. CDR3 bases: TGTGCCAGCAGTCCGACCACAGAAATCCTAGCCAAAAACATTCAGTACTTC. Its translation: CASSPTTEILAKNIQYF.

This sequence joins TRBV7-6 and TRBJ2-1; 9 nucleotides agree with TRBD2. V shed 5 bases and J 7 bases; nucleotides not matched to a gene: 18. The CDR3 covers 18 residues. Germline V gives CDR1 SGHVS, CDR2 FNYEAQ. CDR3 protein: CASSLWWREGPPGNEQFF. Here the CDR3 DNA reads TGTGCCAGCAGCCTCTGGTGGCGGGAGGGCCCTCCGGGGAATGAGCAGTTCTTC.

This rearrangement joins TRBV14 to TRBJ2-3, with 12 bases fitting TRBD2. From germline, CDR1 is SGHDN and CDR2 FVKESK. The V gene end was trimmed by 0 bases and the J gene end by 5 bases; junction bases not matched to a gene: 6. This CDR3 comprises 17 residues. The CDR3 loop is CASSQDRLAGDIDTQYF. The CDR3 bases are TGTGCCAGCAGCCAAGACCGACTAGCGGGAGATATAGATACGCAGTATTTT.

This clone has only one observation. The chain recombines TRBV28 with TRBJ2-7; D possibly corresponds to TRBD2 (5 bases). CDR1 MDHEN and CDR2 SYDVKM come from the germline V gene. V lost 6 bases to trimming and J lost 1 base, with 10 bases between them. The CDR3 sequence is 13 residues long. CDR3 in amino acids: CASRSLDSYEQYF. The CDR3 DNA follows: TGTGCCAGCAGGTCACTAGATTCCTACGAGCAGTACTTC.

This clone has just one count. The chain has TRBV6-1 and TRBJ2-7, with TRBD2 identical over 8 bases. The CDR3 has 14 amino acids. With 6 bases clipped from V and 0 bases from J, the junction kept 4 bases outside the gene matches. CDR1 and CDR2 (germline): MNHNS, SASEGT. Here the CDR3 reads CASSWRGASYEQYF. DNA for the CDR3: TGTGCCAGCAGCTGGCGGGGGGCCTCCTACGAGCAGTACTTC.

The chain has TRBV7-3 and TRBJ2-1; 13 nucleotides align to TRBD2. Germline V lookup: CDR1 SGHTA, CDR2 FQGTGA. The CDR3 runs 18 residues. With V trimmed by 4 bases and J by 1 base, 7 bases remained unmatched. CDR3 coding DNA: TGTGCCAGCAGCTCCGTAGGACTAGCGGGAGTTTCCTACAATGAGCAGTTCTTC. Protein: CASSSVGLAGVSYNEQFF.

This rearrangement joins TRBV6-1 to TRBJ1-5; D remains ambiguous. CDR1 MNHNS and CDR2 SASEGT come from the germline V gene. The CDR3 has 15 amino acids. Trimming stripped 8 bases from V and 0 bases from J, with 14 bases between. The CDR3: CASLEQPYSNQPQHF. CDR3 sequence (DNA): TGTGCCAGCTTAGAACAGCCTTATAGCAATCAGCCCCAGCATTTT.

The CDR3 region has the DNA TGTGCCAGTAGCCTCAGGGCAGGGGATAGGGGAACTGAAGCTTTCTTT. This codes for CASSLRAGDRGTEAFF. This rearrangement joins TRBV19 to TRBJ1-1, with D possibly matching TRBD1 (6 bases). The CDR3 loop spans 16 amino acids. Looked up from germline, CDR1 is LNHDA and CDR2 is SQIVND (reference sequence). The V gene lost 6 bases and the J gene lost 5 bases, with 22 bases spanning the gap.

J is TRBJ1-1 and V is TRBV7-8, with 9 bases identical to TRBD1. This CDR3 comprises 15 residues. The germline CDR1 and CDR2 sequences are SGHVS and FQNEAQ. Trimming cost V 4 bases and J 4 bases; bases outside gene matches: 7. This CDR3 reads CASSYTGGASTEAFF. DNA for the CDR3: TGTGCCAGCAGCTACACAGGGGGCGCAAGCACTGAAGCTTTCTTT.

The chain carries TRBV11-2 and TRBJ2-7; 7 positions match TRBD1. V was pared by 5 bases and J by 2 bases, with 18 bases of the junction left unmatched. Germline CDR1 SGHAT, CDR2 FQNNGV. The CDR3 sequence is 18 residues long. CDR3 DNA sequence: TGTGCCAGCAGCCTAACTTACCACGACAGGGCCAAACCCTACGAGCAGTACTTC. Translated: CASSLTYHDRAKPYEQYF.

This clone was found once. V is TRBV19 and J is TRBJ2-7; 10 bases align to TRBD1. Trimming took 3 bases from V and 4 from J; bases not matched to a gene: 6. Germline CDR1 reads LNHDA; CDR2 reads SQIVND (reference sequence). The CDR3 spans 15 residues. The CDR3 DNA reads TGTGCCAGTAGTATGGGGACAGGGGAGGCTTACGAGCAGTACTTC. Translating gives CASSMGTGEAYEQYF. The complete variable domain, with remaining parts taken from reference TRBV19 and TRBJ2-7, reads DGGITQSPKYLFRKEGQNVTLSCEQNLNHDAMYWYRQDPGQGLRLIYYSQIVNDFQKGDIAEGYSVSREKKESFPLTVTSAQKNPTAFYLCASSMGTGEAYEQYFGPGTRLTVT.

The chain combines TRBV6-4 with TRBJ1-3; 8 bases map to TRBD1. V lost 6 bases, J lost 0 bases, and 7 bases stayed unmatched. The CDR3 runs to 16 residues. Germline values: CDR1 MRHNA, CDR2 SNTAGT. CDR3 protein: CASRPTGGYSGNTIYF. CDR3 in DNA: TGTGCCAGCAGACCCACAGGGGGATACTCTGGAAACACCATATATTTT.

The chain recombines TRBV2 with TRBJ2-1, with 13 bases identical to TRBD2. With V trimmed by 0 bases and J by 9 bases, 20 bases remained unmatched. Germline CDR1 reads SNHLY; CDR2 reads FYNNEI. CDR3 length equals 21 residues. The chain's CDR3 is CASSEALWGLAGPYDLGEQFF. The CDR3 bases are TGTGCCAGCAGTGAAGCGCTTTGGGGACTAGCGGGACCTTACGATTTAGGTGAGCAGTTCTTC.

The chain recombines TRBV9 with TRBJ1-2; 11 bases line up with TRBD1. The CDR3 loop spans 15 amino acids. V lost 1 base to trimming and J lost 4 bases; unmatched junction nucleotides: 3. Germline V gives CDR1 SGDLS, CDR2 YYNGEE. Written as DNA, the CDR3 is TGTGCCAGCAGCGTACGGACAGGGGGCAGCTATGGCTACACCTTC. As protein: CASSVRTGGSYGYTF.

The chain joins TRBV27 to TRBJ2-1; D ambiguous. The CDR3 loop spans 15 amino acids. CDR1 and CDR2 (germline): MNHEY, SMNVEV (reference sequence). Trimming took 3 bases from V and 2 from J, leaving 11 bases between them. The DNA of the CDR3 is TGTGCCAGCAGTTTTTCATCTAGTGCCTACAATGAGCAGTTCTTC. Translation: CASSFSSSAYNEQFF.

This clone was seen a few times. The rearrangement uses TRBV5-1 and TRBJ2-1; 11 nucleotides align to TRBD2. Germline values: CDR1 SGHRS, CDR2 YFSETQ. The trim removed 4 bases at V and 7 bases at J, leaving 10 bases unmatched. There are 16 residues in the CDR3. In nucleotides, the CDR3 is TGCGCCAGCAGCCTAACTAGCGGGAGTTTTGGTAATGAGCAGTTCTTC. The encoded protein is CASSLTSGSFGNEQFF.

The chain carries TRBV19 and TRBJ1-2; D is perhaps TRBD1 (6 bases). The ends were cut back, 4 bases at V and 7 bases at J, with 16 bases in the middle. The germline V gene encodes CDR1 LNHDA and CDR2 SQIVND (reference sequence). There are 14 residues in the CDR3. The chain's CDR3 is CASSTKDRRIGYTF. The CDR3 nucleotides read TGTGCCAGTAGTACAAAGGACAGAAGGATTGGCTACACCTTC.

The rearrangement links TRBV6-1 to TRBJ2-1; the D gene is possibly TRBD2 (5 bases). The V end was cut by 2 bases, the J end by 12 bases, with 32 bases between. The CDR3 is 19 residues long. The V gene's germline CDR1 is MNHNS and CDR2 SASEGT. CDR3: CASSEKTRKPIPTMKAQFF. The CDR3 region has the DNA TGTGCCAGCAGTGAAAAAACTAGAAAGCCGATACCCACAATGAAGGCGCAGTTCTTC.

This chain joins TRBV6-4 and TRBJ2-1; D may be TRBD2 (5 bases). CDR3 length: 14 residues. V was shortened by 5 bases and J by 3 bases, with 11 bases between the two germline ends. The V gene's germline CDR1 is MRHNA and CDR2 SNTAGT. This CDR3 is CASSRDGDYNEQFF. As DNA, the CDR3 is TGTGCCAGCAGTCGTGACGGGGACTACAATGAGCAGTTCTTC.

The chain employs TRBV19 and TRBJ1-2, with 11 bases identical to TRBD1. The J segment lost 4 bases and the V segment lost 5 bases, leaving 6 bases of the junction unmatched. This CDR3 spans 15 amino acids. Germline CDR1 is LNHDA and CDR2 is SQIVND (reference sequence). The CDR3 spells CASSPGQGAFYGYTF. The CDR3 DNA is TGTGCCAGTAGTCCCGGACAGGGGGCCTTCTATGGCTACACCTTC.

The V and J genes are TRBV28 and TRBJ2-7; 9 nucleotides align to TRBD1. This CDR3 is built from 17 residues. V shed 6 bases and J 4 bases; nucleotides not matched to a gene: 16. Germline-derived CDR1 and CDR2 are MDHEN and SYDVKM. The CDR3 DNA reads as TGTGCCAGCAGCCTGGGGGGACAGGGTTCGCATGCGTACGAGCAGTACTTC. As protein: CASSLGGQGSHAYEQYF.

The V gene is TRBV4-1, the J gene TRBJ2-2, with 9 bases that match TRBD1. The germline V gene has CDR1 MGHRA and CDR2 YSYEKL. The V gene end was trimmed by 6 bases and the J gene end by 7 bases; junction bases not matched to a gene: 9. This CDR3 spans 15 amino acids. CDR3 loop: CASSPKQGAGGELFF. The CDR3 DNA reads TGCGCCAGCAGTCCGAAACAGGGGGCAGGCGGGGAGCTGTTTTTT.